This is a list of T cell receptor beta chains from one sample in a study of cytomegalovirus exposure and HLA in healthy donors. Using immunoSEQ multiplex PCR, the repertoire was profiled, and TCRdb retains in-frame clones only, with some absent. The profile shows about 86,000 clones, around four fifths of them singletons. The sample comprised PBMCs. The receptors shown here come from a woman aged 45-60 years in good health and CMV-seropositive. The CDR3 runs from the conserved cysteine through the conserved F or W.

j_gene,v_gene,CDR3aa
TRBJ1-1,TRBV10-1,CASSDGGTEAFF
TRBJ2-1,TRBV6-1,CASSAPTSGSYNEQFF
TRBJ2-2,TRBV7-7,CASTRDTNTGELFF
TRBJ1-5,TRBV4-1,CASSQAGWRQGPNQPQHF
TRBJ1-1,TRBV10-3,CAVRSGLLNTEAFF
TRBJ2-7,TRBV28,CASSFPSGSREQYF
TRBJ1-1,TRBV6-1,CASSDWGQLTEAFF
TRBJ2-3,TRBV29-1,CSVAGGSGRSTDTQYF
TRBJ2-7,TRBV7-8,CASGKLEPYEQYF
TRBJ2-7,TRBV5-1,CASSLAAGTGSYEQYF
TRBJ2-3,TRBV7-6,CASSLVRSQRSDTQYF
TRBJ2-2,TRBV4-1,CASSQVETGELFF
TRBJ2-7,TRBV5-4,CASSSFGTSGSSEQYF
TRBJ2-5,TRBV30,CAWDEKPGTYPPQETQYF
TRBJ2-7,TRBV18,CASSSYVGQPTYEQYF
TRBJ1-1,TRBV10-3,CAISGIRGRGAFF
TRBJ1-1,TRBV10-3,CAISEPGGADTEAFF
TRBJ2-1,TRBV6-6,CASSYWGLAGGNEQFF
TRBJ1-5,TRBV7-3,CAHRPGTGLSSRCNQPQHF
TRBJ1-1,TRBV28,CASREGHLEAFF
TRBJ2-5,TRBV5-1,CASSRGSSGSQETQYF
TRBJ2-5,TRBV5-6,CASSLDYNQETQYF
TRBJ2-7,TRBV9,CASSVGSEGVTSEQYF
TRBJ2-6,TRBV6-1,CASSETTGSGANVLTF
TRBJ1-1,TRBV7-2,CASRKDRENTEAFF
TRBJ2-3,TRBV7-9,CASSFPAGRDTQYF
TRBJ2-7,TRBV30,CACRTAAYEQYF
TRBJ2-3,TRBV6-5,CASSYFQGLGTDTQYF
TRBJ1-1,TRBV29-1,CSVEGGHYTEAFF
TRBJ1-4,TRBV4-1,CASSPLGQGDEKLFF
TRBJ1-2,TRBV18,CASSPGGGNYGYTF